These 20 T cell receptor beta chains were all obtained from the same sample, sequenced in a study of T-cell reconstitution after alpha-beta-depleted transplantation in children. Unique molecular identifiers were incorporated when the TCRbeta library was constructed. From the PCR reads, TCRdb called clonotypes with MiXCR, one entry per CDR3 protein. The repertoire consists of roughly 340,000 distinct CDR3 sequences, with roughly 15% occurring once and the leading ten covering roughly two fifths. Sample: PBMCs, mostly from graft donor cells, taken 360 days after TCRalphabeta/CD19-depleted stem cell transplant. The receptors stem from a male patient between 2 and 10 years old who had a stem cell transplant for acute lymphoblastic leukemia, so the T cells may come from the graft donor.

As to this clonotype: At one end the junction does not follow the germline gene, possibly because of a read error. This chain joins TRBV18 and TRBJ2-1; no clear D. Germline V lookup: CDR1 KGHSH, CDR2 LQKENI. The CDR3 covers 16 residues. CDR3 nucleotide sequence: TGTGCCAGCTCCCCACCATCCTGGGTAACCTACAATGAGCAGTTCTTC. It specifies CASSPPSWVTYNEQFF. The complete variable domain, with remaining parts taken from reference TRBV18 and TRBJ2-1, reads NAGVMQNPRHLVRRRGQEARLRCSPMKGHSHVYWYRQLPEEGLKFMVYLQKENIIDESGMPKERFSAEFPKEGPSILRIQQVVRGDSAAYFCASSPPSWVTYNEQFFGPGTRLTVL.

In its sample, this clonotype was seen many times. The chain employs TRBV5-1 and TRBJ2-2; tentatively, D is TRBD2 (6 bases). Trimming stripped 5 bases from V and 2 bases from J, with 10 bases between. Germline-derived CDR1 and CDR2 are SGHRS and YFSETQ. The CDR3 is 14 amino acids. CDR3 coding DNA: TGCGCCAGCAGTAGGGACTTCAACACCGGGGAGCTGTTTTTT. This codes for CASSRDFNTGELFF.

The chain carries TRBV28 and TRBJ2-7, with D perhaps matching TRBD1 or TRBD2 (5 bases each). Germline loops: CDR1 MDHEN, CDR2 SYDVKM. V gave up 5 bases and J gave up 6 bases, with 20 bases separating them. The CDR3 runs 15 residues. The CDR3 DNA reads as TGTGCCAGCAGTCCGACGGGGCCTGGGAAGGCCGAGCAGTACTTC. Its protein is CASSPTGPGKAEQYF.

This clonotype was recorded many times. V and J are TRBV24-1 and TRBJ2-2; D is unresolved. V gave up 1 base and J gave up 3 bases, with 20 bases separating them. The germline V gene has CDR1 KGHDR and CDR2 SFDVKD. The CDR3 runs 19 residues. CDR3 coding DNA: TGTGCCACCAGTGATTTCGGTCCCTTGACCGGGCCTTACACCGGGGAGCTGTTTTTT. Its translation is CATSDFGPLTGPYTGELFF.

This clonotype appeared many times. The rearrangement uses TRBV7-2 and TRBJ2-5; either TRBD1 or TRBD2 may fit D (5 bases each). V lost 6 bases and J 3 bases, leaving 11 bases between the germline ends. CDR1 and CDR2 from the germline V gene are SGHTA and FQGNSA. The CDR3 is made up of 13 amino acids. CDR3 DNA: TGTGCCAGCAGTGCCGGGACGGAAGAGACCCAGTACTTC. It encodes CASSAGTEETQYF.

The genes are TRBV11-2 and TRBJ1-3; maybe TRBD1 (5 bases). V lost 6 bases to trimming and J lost 0 bases, with 15 bases between them. In germline, CDR1 is SGHAT, CDR2 FQNNGV. This CDR3 has 16 residues. CDR3 coding DNA: TGTGCCAGCAGACCCGGGACCCCGGACTCTGGAAACACCATATATTTT. Protein: CASRPGTPDSGNTIYF.

This clonotype was counted between two and nine times. The chain links TRBV6-2 or TRBV6-3 to TRBJ2-1; TRBD2 matches 7 bases. Germline V gene lookup returns CDR1 MNHEY and CDR2 SVGEGT. V lost 6 bases, J lost 3 bases, and 11 bases stayed unmatched. CDR3 length: 16 residues. The DNA for the CDR3 is TGTGCCAGCAGCGACAGTAAAGCGGGATTCTACAATGAGCAGTTCTTC. Translation: CASSDSKAGFYNEQFF.

CDR3 sequence reads: CAISDEASGYNEQFF. The CDR3 coding sequence is TGTGCCATCAGTGACGAAGCTAGCGGCTACAATGAGCAGTTCTTC. The chain carries TRBV10-3 and TRBJ2-1, with TRBD2 identical over 7 bases. Trimming cost V 3 bases and J 3 bases; bases outside gene matches: 5. This CDR3 region has 15 residues. Germline V gene data show CDR1 as ENHRY and CDR2 as SYGVKD.

In this sample, this clonotype turned up a few times. The chain employs TRBV18 and TRBJ2-1; 9 nucleotides align to TRBD1. The CDR3 length is 15 residues. CDR1 and CDR2 (germline): KGHSH, LQKENI. J lost 4 bases, V lost 3 bases, and 4 bases had no gene match. The CDR3 sequence is CASSPGTGLYNEQFF. CDR3 nucleotides: TGTGCCAGCTCACCGGGGACAGGGCTTTACAATGAGCAGTTCTTC.

The V call is TRBV12-3 or TRBV12-4, the J call TRBJ2-5, with 10 bases aligning to TRBD1. The junction had 4 bases not matched to a gene; V was cut back by 5 bases and J by 13 bases. The CDR3 has 11 residues. The CDR3 DNA reads TGTGCCAGCAGTCAGGGACAGGGGATGTACTTC. This codes for CASSQGQGMYF.

V gene TRBV5-1 combines with J gene TRBJ2-1; no definite D call. The CDR3 is 14 residues long. With 0 bases removed from V and 7 bases from J, the gap between germline ends came to 11 bases. Germline values: CDR1 SGHRS, CDR2 YFSETQ. As DNA, the CDR3 is TGCGCCAGCAGCTTGGGGGTGGTGAGAAATGAGCAGTTCTTC. This gives the protein CASSLGVVRNEQFF.

The chain uses TRBV11-2 and TRBJ2-1, with D possibly TRBD1 on 5 matching bases. The germline gives CDR1 SGHAT, CDR2 FQNNGV. This CDR3 is 12 amino acids long. The V end lost 5 bases, the J end lost 10 bases, and 12 bases lay between the germline ends. CDR3 residues: CASSGLRAEQFF. For the CDR3, the DNA is TGTGCCAGCAGCGGCCTCAGGGCCGAGCAGTTCTTC.

The chain uses TRBV4-1 and TRBJ2-7; possibly TRBD1 or TRBD2 for D (5 bases each). Germline loops: CDR1 MGHRA, CDR2 YSYEKL. This CDR3 is 13 amino acids long. V was cut by 0 bases and J by 9 bases, with 12 bases left in between. Written as DNA, the CDR3 is TGCGCCAGCAGCCAAGACAGGGATGGAGGGCAGTACTTC. Encoded protein: CASSQDRDGGQYF.

This clonotype was counted only a few times. The chain recombines TRBV20-1 with TRBJ1-4; 9 positions match TRBD1. This CDR3 region has 16 residues. Germline V gene data show CDR1 as DFQATT and CDR2 as SNEGSKA (reference sequence). Trimming at V came to 3 bases and at J to 0 bases, leaving 5 bases not matched to a gene. CDR3 nucleotides: TGCAGTGCTAGGGACGGGACAGGGCCAACTAATGAAAAACTGTTTTTT. Amino acids: CSARDGTGPTNEKLFF.

This clonotype was observed a few times. This chain joins TRBV15 and TRBJ2-5; no definite D call. The CDR3 has 16 residues. Germline CDR1 and CDR2: LNHNV and YYDKDF (reference sequence). V lost 1 base, J lost 1 base, and 13 bases lay in between. Here the CDR3 reads CATSRGLNPLQETQYF. The CDR3 nucleotides read TGTGCCACCAGCAGAGGTCTCAATCCGCTCCAAGAGACCCAGTACTTC.

The gene calls are TRBV29-1 and TRBJ2-1; 7 bases map to TRBD2. With 5 bases clipped from V and 2 bases from J, the junction kept 12 bases outside the gene matches. Germline V lookup: CDR1 SQVTM, CDR2 ANQGSEA. There are 16 residues in the CDR3. In DNA form, the CDR3 reads TGCAGCGTTCGGCTAGCGGATGTTACCACCTACAATGAGCAGTTCTTC. This encodes CSVRLADVTTYNEQFF.

At least ten counts were recorded for this clonotype. CDR3 loop: CASRASVTGEQYF. CDR3 sequence (DNA): TGTGCCAGCCGGGCTAGCGTCACGGGCGAGCAGTACTTC. This sequence joins TRBV28 and TRBJ2-7, with D possibly TRBD2 on 6 matching bases. Germline CDR1 MDHEN, CDR2 SYDVKM. CDR3 length equals 13 residues. Trimming cost V 8 bases and J 6 bases, with 17 bases left between them.

This clonotype appeared a few times. The chain has TRBV6-2 or TRBV6-3 and TRBJ1-2; D may be TRBD1 (6 bases). The CDR3 contains 16 residues. V dropped 4 bases and J dropped 2 bases, with 17 bases sitting between them. Per germline, CDR1 MNHEY and CDR2 SVGEGT. The CDR3 loop is CASSSRRGTTNYGYTF. CDR3 nucleotides: TGTGCCAGCAGTTCTAGAAGAGGGACAACCAACTATGGCTACACCTTC.

A few counts support this clonotype. The V call is TRBV5-1, the J call TRBJ2-1, with 7 bases matching TRBD2. V gave up 0 bases and J gave up 6 bases; unmatched junction bases: 6. This CDR3 comprises 15 residues. Germline V gene sequence: CDR1 SGHRS, CDR2 YFSETQ. The chain's CDR3 is CASSLVGEGPNEQFF. For the CDR3, the DNA is TGCGCCAGCAGCTTGGTCGGGGAGGGCCCCAATGAGCAGTTCTTC. The variable domain in full, with the rest retrieved from reference TRBV5-1 and TRBJ2-1, is KAGVTQTPRYLIKTRGQQVTLSCSPISGHRSVSWYQQTPGQGLQFLFEYFSETQRNKGNFPGRFSGRQFSNSRSEMNVSTLELGDSALYLCASSLVGEGPNEQFFGPGTRLTVL.

A few counts support this clonotype. J is TRBJ2-1 and V is TRBV2; 11 bases are a match to TRBD2. The germline V gene has CDR1 SNHLY and CDR2 FYNNEI. V was clipped by 8 bases and J by 3 bases; unmatched bases: 15. The length of the CDR3 is 18 residues. The CDR3 nucleotides are TGTGCCAGCTGTTTGAGATTAGCGGGAGGGCCTGACTACAATGAGCAGTTCTTC. Its protein is CASCLRLAGGPDYNEQFF.